One and the same sample provided the 17 T cell receptor beta chains below, sequenced in a study of T-cell reconstitution after alpha-beta-depleted transplantation in children. Preparation of the TCRbeta library involved a method that used unique molecular identifiers. TCRdb reprocessed the PCR reads with MiXCR, giving one entry per CDR3 protein. The sample lists some 550,000 distinct CDR3 sequences, more than 20% seen once, with 13% to 15% in the top ten. Source: PBMCs, mostly from graft donor cells, taken 360 days after TCRalphabeta/CD19-depleted stem cell transplant. Receptors were obtained from a boy younger than two who had a stem cell transplant for acute myeloid leukemia, so the T cells may come from the graft donor.

This clonotype was observed at least ten times. This chain connects TRBV6-5 to TRBJ2-7; 9 bases align to TRBD1. The CDR3 covers 17 residues. J was trimmed by 0 bases and V by 4 bases; bases with no gene match: 10. Germline CDR1 is MNHEY and CDR2 is SVGAGI. Here the CDR3 reads CASSSPGGDRVSYEQYV. For the CDR3, the DNA is TGTGCCAGCAGTTCTCCAGGGGGGGACAGGGTCTCCTACGAGCAGTACGTC.

The chain has TRBV12-3 or TRBV12-4 and TRBJ2-6, with D maybe TRBD1 (6 bases). This CDR3 has 15 residues. Trimming shortened V by 5 bases and J by 2 bases, and 10 bases separated the two germline ends. CDR3 nucleotides: TGTGCCAGCAGTGCCCCAGGGGCTGGGGCCAACGTCCTGACTTTC. As protein: CASSAPGAGANVLTF.

The gene calls are TRBV14 and TRBJ2-7, with D perhaps TRBD2 (6 bases). V was pared by 0 bases and J by 9 bases, with 21 bases between. Germline CDR1 reads SGHDN; CDR2 reads FVKESK. The CDR3 has 16 residues. CDR3: CASSQEWGPAGIGQYF. The CDR3 bases are TGTGCCAGCAGCCAAGAGTGGGGCCCGGCGGGGATTGGGCAGTACTTC.

In this sample, this clonotype turned up a few times. The CDR3 reads CSTVGTRGAYNEQFF. DNA for the CDR3: TGCAGTACGGTTGGGACTAGGGGCGCTTACAATGAGCAGTTCTTC. The rearrangement uses TRBV20-1 and TRBJ2-1, with TRBD2 identical over 8 bases. Germline V gives CDR1 DFQATT, CDR2 SNEGSKA (reference sequence). The length of the CDR3 is 15 residues. Unmatched junction bases numbered 13, after V lost 8 bases and J lost 4 bases.

This clonotype was found many times. This CDR3 is CASSQTLGEYEQYV. As DNA, the CDR3 is TGCGCCAGCAGCCAAACTTTAGGGGAATACGAGCAGTACGTC. V and J are TRBV4-1 and TRBJ2-7; possible D gene TRBD1, 5 bases. From germline, CDR1 is MGHRA and CDR2 YSYEKL. The CDR3 runs to 14 residues. V lost 2 bases, J lost 4 bases, and 12 bases lay in between.

This clonotype was picked up a small number of times. This sequence joins TRBV6-2 or TRBV6-3 and TRBJ2-1; D may be TRBD1 or TRBD2 (5 bases each). V was shortened by 6 bases and J by 2 bases, with 17 bases between the two germline ends. Germline values: CDR1 MNHEY, CDR2 SVGEGT. The CDR3 contains 16 residues. The CDR3 bases are TGTGCCAGCAGCCTAGCCCAGACAGCAACCTACAATGAGCAGTTCTTC. This gives the protein CASSLAQTATYNEQFF.

Only a few counts were recorded for this clonotype. The chain carries TRBV20-1 and TRBJ1-2, with D perhaps TRBD1 (5 bases). Germline V lookup: CDR1 DFQATT, CDR2 SNEGSKA (reference sequence). The CDR3 is 13 amino acids. Between the trimmed V and J ends, which lost 7 bases and 6 bases, there was a span of 18 bases. The CDR3 loop is CSVEPGGKDGYTF. CDR3 in DNA: TGCAGTGTCGAACCCGGGGGTAAAGATGGCTACACCTTC.

The chain combines TRBV29-1 with TRBJ2-1; 12 nucleotides match TRBD2. From germline, CDR1 is SQVTM and CDR2 ANQGSEA. J gave up 5 bases and V 8 bases, and 7 bases lay outside the gene matches. The length of the CDR3 is 14 residues. CDR3 sequence: CSSQGLAGDNEQFF. CDR3 nucleotide sequence: TGCAGCTCCCAGGGACTAGCGGGCGACAATGAGCAGTTCTTC.

This clonotype was observed at least ten times. The genes are TRBV6-1 and TRBJ2-7, with 7 bases matching TRBD2. The CDR3 is 16 amino acids. From germline, CDR1 is MNHNS and CDR2 SASEGT. V lost 6 bases to trimming and J lost 3 bases; unmatched junction nucleotides: 14. In DNA form, the CDR3 reads TGTGCCAGCAGCCCTAACCCGGGGGGAGGCTTCTACGAGCAGTACGTC. Residues: CASSPNPGGGFYEQYV.

This clonotype was counted between two and nine times. The chain joins TRBV29-1 to TRBJ2-5, with D perhaps TRBD2 (6 bases). There are 14 residues in the CDR3. V was cut by 0 bases and J by 5 bases, with 13 bases left in between. Germline lookup yields CDR1 SQVTM and CDR2 ANQGSEA. The CDR3 is CSVEDRQAGETQYF. The CDR3 region has the DNA TGCAGCGTTGAAGATAGGCAGGCGGGGGAGACCCAGTACTTC. The whole variable domain, filled in from reference TRBV29-1 and TRBJ2-5, reads SAVISQKPSRDICQRGTSLTIQCQVDSQVTMMFWYRQQPGQSLTLIATANQGSEATYESGFVIDKFPISRPNLTFSTLTVSNMSPEDSSIYLCSVEDRQAGETQYFGPGTRLLVL.

The sample holds many counts of this clonotype. The chain is built from TRBV12-3 or TRBV12-4 and TRBJ2-7, with D tentatively TRBD1 (6 bases). The CDR3 runs 14 residues. V was shortened by 6 bases and J by 1 base, with 13 bases between the two germline ends. In DNA form, the CDR3 reads TGTGCCAGCAGCGATACAGGGAGATCCTACGAGCAGTACTTC. Translation: CASSDTGRSYEQYF.

In its sample, this clonotype was seen many times. The genes are TRBV20-1 and TRBJ2-5; the match to TRBD1 covers 8 bases. Germline values: CDR1 DFQATT, CDR2 SNEGSKA (reference sequence). With V trimmed by 0 bases and J by 7 bases, 10 bases remained unmatched. The CDR3 totals 15 residues. CDR3 in DNA: TGCAGTGCTAGAGATCCCCAGGGGGCGCCGGGGACCCAGTACTTC. The encoded protein is CSARDPQGAPGTQYF.

The chain recombines TRBV29-1 with TRBJ1-1; no definite D call. V was pared by 4 bases and J by 1 base, with 10 bases between. The CDR3 covers 13 residues. Germline V gives CDR1 SQVTM, CDR2 ANQGSEA. This CDR3 is CSVGPVANTEAFF. CDR3 in DNA: TGCAGCGTTGGGCCCGTGGCGAACACTGAAGCTTTCTTT.

The chain has TRBV20-1 and TRBJ1-4, with D unclear. CDR3 length: 13 residues. Germline V gene lookup returns CDR1 DFQATT and CDR2 SNEGSKA (reference sequence). V dropped 4 bases and J dropped 1 base, with 7 bases sitting between them. CDR3 nucleotide sequence: TGCAGTGCTATAGGGATAACTAATGAAAAACTGTTTTTT. Its protein product is CSAIGITNEKLFF.

This clonotype showed up many times. V usage is TRBV20-1 and J usage is TRBJ1-4, with D unresolved. The CDR3 covers 12 residues. The V gene lost 6 bases and the J gene lost 14 bases, with 19 bases spanning the gap. Germline V CDR1 and CDR2: DFQATT, SNEGSKA (reference sequence). The CDR3 nucleotides read TGCAGTGCCTGCCCTTCCCGGGTCCCCCTGTTTTTT. It yields the protein CSACPSRVPLFF.

This chain uses TRBV10-3 with TRBJ1-1; D unresolved. V was pared by 8 bases and J by 3 bases, with 13 bases between. Germline V gene lookup returns CDR1 ENHRY and CDR2 SYGVKD. The CDR3 spans 13 residues. CDR3 sequence: CAIAALLDTEAFF. CDR3 DNA: TGTGCCATCGCAGCCCTTTTAGACACTGAAGCTTTCTTT.

The J gene is TRBJ2-3, the V gene TRBV29-1; either TRBD1 or TRBD2 may supply D (5 bases each). Trimming removed 4 bases at V and 4 bases at J, with 12 bases between. Germline-derived CDR1 and CDR2 are SQVTM and ANQGSEA. The CDR3 totals 13 residues. The CDR3 bases are TGCAGCGTTGGAGGGGTGGGGTCAGATACGCAGTATTTT. Amino acids: CSVGGVGSDTQYF.